The entry below describes one T cell receptor beta chain. The antigen is not known. The data were taken from a study of CD4 T cells in relation to SARS-CoV-2 and coronaviruses. Background on the study: Controls used an HIV-1 Nef peptide pool or no peptide.

Before the COVID-19 pandemic, during about 2011-2019, CD4+ T cells were taken from unexposed donors. Isolation of CD4+ T cells took place after approximately 11 days in culture. The repertoire was sequenced with immunoSEQ multiplex PCR; TCRdb's copy has only in-frame clones and lacks some. The repertoire has 15,000 to 25,000 clones, 77% of them found once; the top ten carry 23%. Whole-study results and caveats: Crossreactivity was assessed only for spike protein, not other viral proteins. Monoreactive clones expanded significantly more to SARS-CoV-2 than crossreactive clones did.

V was trimmed by 3 bases and J by 7 bases, leaving 16 bases between them. The V gene's germline CDR1 is SGHDT and CDR2 YYEEEE. The CDR3 contains 14 residues. Sequencing was carried out using CD4+ T cells from PBMCs, cultured in vitro. This receptor was identified in a human donor in good health. The chain couples TRBV5-6 to TRBJ2-5; D might be TRBD1 (6 bases). The DNA of the CDR3 is TGTGCCAGCAGCTCAACCGGCGAAGGGGGGACCCAGTACTTC. Translation: CASSSTGEGGTQYF.